This TCR beta chain was captured by sequencing in a study of beta chain features in type 1 diabetes. Regarding the study as a whole: A definitive answer on HLA type influencing TCRB rearrangement was not reached here. In cDNA sequencing, cells with high TCR expression could be over-represented. Moderate yet significant TCRB CDR3 shortening was seen in Type 1 diabetes patients in all four CD4+ subsets.

The authors obtained over 95% purity in all sorted populations. Sequencing targeted expressed TCRB transcripts, as all isolated RNA had been reverse transcribed. Regulatory, naive and central memory T cell samples averaged approximately 3.3 million reads. TCRdb's copy holds only in-frame clones and misses some; the assay was immunoSEQ multiplex PCR. Of about 700,000 clones listed, around an eighth were seen once; the top ten hold around 0.022%. A few counts support this clone. As yet, its antigen is unknown. Germline CDR1 is LNHDA and CDR2 is SQIVND (reference sequence). There are 12 residues in the CDR3. V was shortened by 8 bases and J by 3 bases, with 9 bases between the two germline ends.

The chain uses TRBV19 and TRBJ2-3; D call uncertain. The receptor was derived from a man aged 18 to 30 with type 1 diabetes. The source material was naive CD4+ T cells from blood. In nucleotides, the CDR3 is TGTGCCAGTCTCGGACGGACAGATACGCAGTATTTT. Amino acid sequence: CASLGRTDTQYF.